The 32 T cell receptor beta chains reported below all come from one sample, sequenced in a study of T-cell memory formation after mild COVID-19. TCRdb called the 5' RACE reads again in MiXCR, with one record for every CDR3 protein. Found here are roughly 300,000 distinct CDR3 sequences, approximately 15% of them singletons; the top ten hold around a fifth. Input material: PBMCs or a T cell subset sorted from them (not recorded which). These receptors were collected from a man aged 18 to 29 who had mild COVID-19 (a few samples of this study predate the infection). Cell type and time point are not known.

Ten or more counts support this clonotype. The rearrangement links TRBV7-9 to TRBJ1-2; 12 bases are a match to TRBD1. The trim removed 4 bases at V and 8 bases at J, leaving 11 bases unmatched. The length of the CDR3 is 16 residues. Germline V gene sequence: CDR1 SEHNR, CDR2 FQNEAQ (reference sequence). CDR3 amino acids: CASSYRSGQGARGYTF. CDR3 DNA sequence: TGTGCCAGCAGCTACCGCTCGGGACAGGGGGCGCGGGGCTACACCTTC.

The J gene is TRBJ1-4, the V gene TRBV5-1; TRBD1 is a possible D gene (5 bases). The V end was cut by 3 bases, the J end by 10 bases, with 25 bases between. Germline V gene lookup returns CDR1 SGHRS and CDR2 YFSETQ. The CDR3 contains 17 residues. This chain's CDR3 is CASSSPGTTGIGGKLFF. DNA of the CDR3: TGCGCCAGCAGCTCCCCCGGGACGACGGGGATCGGGGGAAAACTGTTTTTT.

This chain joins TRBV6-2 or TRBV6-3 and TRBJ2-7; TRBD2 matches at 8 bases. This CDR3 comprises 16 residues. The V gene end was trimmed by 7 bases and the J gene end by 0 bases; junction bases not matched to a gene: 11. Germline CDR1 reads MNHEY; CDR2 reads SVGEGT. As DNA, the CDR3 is TGTGCCAGCACCCATTGGCGGGGGGCCAGCTCCTACGAGCAGTACGTC. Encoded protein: CASTHWRGASSYEQYV.

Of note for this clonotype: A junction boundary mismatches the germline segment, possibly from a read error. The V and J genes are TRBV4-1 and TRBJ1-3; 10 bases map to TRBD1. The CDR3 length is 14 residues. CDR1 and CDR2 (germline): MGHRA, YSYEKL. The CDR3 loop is CASSSGTGASPVDF. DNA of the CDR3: TGCGCCAGCAGCTCAGGGACAGGGGCCAGCCCCGTAGATTTT.

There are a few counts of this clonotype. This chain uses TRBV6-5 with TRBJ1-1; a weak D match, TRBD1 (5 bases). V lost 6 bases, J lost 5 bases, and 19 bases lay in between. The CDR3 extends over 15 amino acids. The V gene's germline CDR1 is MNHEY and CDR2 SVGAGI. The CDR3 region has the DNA TGTGCCAGCAGCTTGGCGAGGGGCCTCGGAACTGAAGCTTTCTTT. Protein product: CASSLARGLGTEAFF.

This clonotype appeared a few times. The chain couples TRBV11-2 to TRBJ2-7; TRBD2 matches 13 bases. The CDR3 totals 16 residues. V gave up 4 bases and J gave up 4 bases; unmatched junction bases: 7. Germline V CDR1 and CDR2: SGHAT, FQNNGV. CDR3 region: CASSSQTSGGPYEQYV. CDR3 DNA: TGTGCCAGCAGCTCCCAGACTAGCGGGGGGCCTTACGAGCAGTACGTC.

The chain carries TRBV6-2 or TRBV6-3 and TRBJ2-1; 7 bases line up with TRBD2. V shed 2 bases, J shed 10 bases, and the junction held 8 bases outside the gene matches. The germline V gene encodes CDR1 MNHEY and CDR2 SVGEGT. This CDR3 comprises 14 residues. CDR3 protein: CASSYLTMGGEQFF. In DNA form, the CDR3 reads TGTGCCAGCAGTTACCTCACTATGGGGGGGGAGCAGTTCTTC.

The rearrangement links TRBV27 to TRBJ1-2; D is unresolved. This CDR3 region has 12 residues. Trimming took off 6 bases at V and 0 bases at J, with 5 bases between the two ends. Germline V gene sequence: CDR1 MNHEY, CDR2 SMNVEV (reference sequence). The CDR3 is CASRKSNYGYTF. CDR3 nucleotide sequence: TGTGCCAGCAGGAAATCTAACTATGGCTACACCTTC.

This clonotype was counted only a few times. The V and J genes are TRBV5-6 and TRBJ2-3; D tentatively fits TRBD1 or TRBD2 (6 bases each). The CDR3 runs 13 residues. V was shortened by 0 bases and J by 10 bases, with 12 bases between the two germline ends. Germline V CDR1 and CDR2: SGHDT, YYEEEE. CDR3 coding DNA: TGTGCCAGCAGCTTGGACGGGGGCCCATCGCAGTATTTT. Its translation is CASSLDGGPSQYF.

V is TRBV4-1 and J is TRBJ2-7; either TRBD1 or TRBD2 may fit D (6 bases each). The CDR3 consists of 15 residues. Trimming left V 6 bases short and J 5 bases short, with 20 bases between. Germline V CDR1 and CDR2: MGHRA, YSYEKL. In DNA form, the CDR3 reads TGCGCCAGCAGTCCAGGGGTTGCGGGGTTCAACGAGCAGTACTTC. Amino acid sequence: CASSPGVAGFNEQYF.

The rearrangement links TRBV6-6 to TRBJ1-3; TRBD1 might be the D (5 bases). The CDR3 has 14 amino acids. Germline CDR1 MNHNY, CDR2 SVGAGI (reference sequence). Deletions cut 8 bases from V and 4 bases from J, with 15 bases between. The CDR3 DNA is TGTGCCAGCTCAATATCGTGGGGCGGAAACACCATATATTTT. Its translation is CASSISWGGNTIYF.

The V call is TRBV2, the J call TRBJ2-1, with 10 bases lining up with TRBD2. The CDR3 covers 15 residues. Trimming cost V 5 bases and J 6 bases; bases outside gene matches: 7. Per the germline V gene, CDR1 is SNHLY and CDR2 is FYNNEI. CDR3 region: CASSISLAGANEQFF. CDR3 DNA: TGTGCCAGCAGTATATCCCTAGCGGGGGCCAATGAGCAGTTCTTC.

Here the CDR3 reads CASSLDAGIETQYF. The CDR3, as DNA: TGCGCCAGCAGCTTGGATGCGGGGATTGAGACCCAGTACTTC. The chain combines TRBV5-1 with TRBJ2-5; perhaps TRBD2 as D (6 bases). Trimming left V 0 bases short and J 5 bases short, with 11 bases between. This CDR3 is built from 14 residues. Per germline, CDR1 SGHRS and CDR2 YFSETQ.

The CDR3 here is CASSLAWESGYEQYF. In DNA, the CDR3 is TGTGCCAGCAGCTTAGCCTGGGAAAGTGGCTACGAGCAGTACTTC. The chain couples TRBV7-2 to TRBJ2-7; no clear D. The CDR3 length is 15 residues. The V and J ends lost 0 bases and 3 bases respectively, with 12 bases between them. Germline lookup yields CDR1 SGHTA and CDR2 FQGNSA.

The CDR3 DNA is TGTGCCAGCAGTTACAGGGGACGAGGCCCCCAGTACTTC. Translated: CASSYRGRGPQYF. The chain links TRBV6-2 or TRBV6-3 to TRBJ2-5; D is possibly TRBD1 or TRBD2 (5 bases each). Trimming removed 2 bases at V and 9 bases at J, with 13 bases between. CDR1 MNHEY and CDR2 SVGEGT come from the germline V gene. The CDR3 covers 13 residues.

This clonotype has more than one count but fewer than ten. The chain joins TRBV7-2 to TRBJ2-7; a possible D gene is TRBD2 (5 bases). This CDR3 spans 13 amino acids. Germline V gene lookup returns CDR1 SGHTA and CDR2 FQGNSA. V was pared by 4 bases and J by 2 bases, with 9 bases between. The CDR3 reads CASSSGNTYEQYF. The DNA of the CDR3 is TGTGCCAGCAGCTCGGGGAATACCTACGAGCAGTACTTC. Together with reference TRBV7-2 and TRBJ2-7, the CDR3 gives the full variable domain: GAGVSQSPSNKVTEKGKDVELRCDPISGHTALYWYRQSLGQGLEFLIYFQGNSAPDKSGLPSDRFSAERTGGSVSTLTIQRTQQEDSAVYLCASSSGNTYEQYFGPGTRLTVT.

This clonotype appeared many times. In DNA form, the CDR3 reads TGCGCCAGCGCAGGTGTGAGATGGGACAGCGGGGACACCGGGGAGCTGTTTTTT. It specifies CASAGVRWDSGDTGELFF. The chain has TRBV5-1 and TRBJ2-2, with D tentatively TRBD1 or TRBD2 (7 bases each). The ends were cut back, 7 bases at V and 3 bases at J, with 25 bases in the middle. CDR3 length: 18 amino acids. CDR1 and CDR2 from the germline V gene are SGHRS and YFSETQ.

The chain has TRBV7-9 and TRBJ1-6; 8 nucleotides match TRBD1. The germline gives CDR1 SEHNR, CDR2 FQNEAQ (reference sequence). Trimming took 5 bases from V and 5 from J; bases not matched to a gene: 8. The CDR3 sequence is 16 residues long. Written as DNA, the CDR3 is TGTGCCAGCAGCCCTGGACAGGGAGAAAATAATTCACCCCTCCACTTT. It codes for CASSPGQGENNSPLHF. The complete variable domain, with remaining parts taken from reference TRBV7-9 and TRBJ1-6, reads DTGVSQNPRHKITKRGQNVTFRCDPISEHNRLYWYRQTLGQGPEFLTYFQNEAQLEKSRLLSDRFSAERPKGSFSTLEIQRTEQGDSAMYLCASSPGQGENNSPLHFGNGTRLTVT.

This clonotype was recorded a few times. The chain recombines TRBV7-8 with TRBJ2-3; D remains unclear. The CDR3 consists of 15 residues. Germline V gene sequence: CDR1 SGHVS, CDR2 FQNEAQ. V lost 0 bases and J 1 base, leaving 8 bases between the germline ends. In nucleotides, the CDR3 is TGTGCCAGCAGCTTAGCTTCGAGACGCACAGATACGCAGTATTTT. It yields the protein CASSLASRRTDTQYF.

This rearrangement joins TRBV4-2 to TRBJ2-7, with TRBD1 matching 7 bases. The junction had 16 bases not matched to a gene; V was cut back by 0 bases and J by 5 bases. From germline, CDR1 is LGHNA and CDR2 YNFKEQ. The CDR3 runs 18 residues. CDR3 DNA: TGTGCCAGCAGCCAAGACGGGGACGACAGGGTAGGAGCACACGAGCAGTACTTC. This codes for CASSQDGDDRVGAHEQYF.

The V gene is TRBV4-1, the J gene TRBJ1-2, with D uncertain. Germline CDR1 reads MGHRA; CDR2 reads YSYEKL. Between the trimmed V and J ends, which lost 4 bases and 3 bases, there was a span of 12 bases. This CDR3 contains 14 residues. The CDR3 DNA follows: TGCGCCAGCAGCCGATCCGGGGAGGACTATGGCTACACCTTC. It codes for CASSRSGEDYGYTF.

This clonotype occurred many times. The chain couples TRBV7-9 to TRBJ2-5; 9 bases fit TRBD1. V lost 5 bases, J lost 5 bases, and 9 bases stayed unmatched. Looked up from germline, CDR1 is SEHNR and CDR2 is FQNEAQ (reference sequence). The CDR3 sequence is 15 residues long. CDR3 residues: CASSPTGQGWETQYF. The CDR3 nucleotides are TGTGCCAGCAGCCCCACGGGACAGGGCTGGGAGACCCAGTACTTC.

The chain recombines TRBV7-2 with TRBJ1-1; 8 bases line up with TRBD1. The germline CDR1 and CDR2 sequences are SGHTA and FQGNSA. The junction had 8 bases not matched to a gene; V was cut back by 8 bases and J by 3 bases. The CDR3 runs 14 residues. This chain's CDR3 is CASYSRGLHTEAFF. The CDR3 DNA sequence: TGTGCCAGCTACTCCAGGGGGCTTCACACTGAAGCTTTCTTT.

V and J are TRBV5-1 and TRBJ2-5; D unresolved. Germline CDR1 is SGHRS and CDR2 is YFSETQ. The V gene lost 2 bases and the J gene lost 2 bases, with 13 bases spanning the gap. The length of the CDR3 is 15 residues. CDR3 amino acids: CASSFGTALQETQYF. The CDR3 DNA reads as TGCGCCAGCAGCTTCGGAACAGCCCTGCAAGAGACCCAGTACTTC.

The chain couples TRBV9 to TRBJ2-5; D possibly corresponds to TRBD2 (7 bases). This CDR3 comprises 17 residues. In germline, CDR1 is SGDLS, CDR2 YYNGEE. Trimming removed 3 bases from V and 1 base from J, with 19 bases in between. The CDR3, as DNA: TGTGCCAGCAGCGCCCGGTGGGGGGGGGCCCCCCAAGAGACCCAGTACTTC. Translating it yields CASSARWGGAPQETQYF.

In DNA, the CDR3 is TGTGCCAGCAGGGACAGCCTCAATCAGCCCCAGCATTTT. Encoded protein: CASRDSLNQPQHF. The chain has TRBV7-2 and TRBJ1-5, with TRBD1 as a possible D gene (6 bases). Between the trimmed V and J ends, which lost 6 bases and 3 bases, there was a span of 9 bases. Germline V CDR1 and CDR2: SGHTA, FQGNSA. The CDR3 loop spans 13 amino acids.

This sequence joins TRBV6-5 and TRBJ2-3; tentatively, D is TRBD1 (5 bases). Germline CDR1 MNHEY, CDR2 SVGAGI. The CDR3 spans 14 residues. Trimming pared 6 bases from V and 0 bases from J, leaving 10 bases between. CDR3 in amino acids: CASRVGASTDTQYF. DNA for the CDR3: TGTGCCAGCAGGGTAGGGGCTAGCACAGATACGCAGTATTTT.

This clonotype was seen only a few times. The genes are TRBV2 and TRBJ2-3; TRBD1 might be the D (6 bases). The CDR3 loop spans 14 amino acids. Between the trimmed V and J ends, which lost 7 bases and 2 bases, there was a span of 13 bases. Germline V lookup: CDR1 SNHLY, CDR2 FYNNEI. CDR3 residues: CASKGVRFTDTQYF. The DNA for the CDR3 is TGTGCCAGCAAGGGGGTTAGATTCACAGATACGCAGTATTTT.

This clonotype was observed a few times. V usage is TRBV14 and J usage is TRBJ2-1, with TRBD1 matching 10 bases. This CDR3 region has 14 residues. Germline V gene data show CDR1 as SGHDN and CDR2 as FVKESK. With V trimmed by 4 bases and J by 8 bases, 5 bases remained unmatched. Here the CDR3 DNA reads TGTGCCAGCAGCCTCTTCGGGACAGGGGATGAGCAGTTCTTC. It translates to CASSLFGTGDEQFF. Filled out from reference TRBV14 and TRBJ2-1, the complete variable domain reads EAGVTQFPSHSVIEKGQTVTLRCDPISGHDNLYWYRRVMGKEIKFLLHFVKESKQDESGMPNNRFLAERTGGTYSTLKVQPAELEDSGVYFCASSLFGTGDEQFFGPGTRLTVL.

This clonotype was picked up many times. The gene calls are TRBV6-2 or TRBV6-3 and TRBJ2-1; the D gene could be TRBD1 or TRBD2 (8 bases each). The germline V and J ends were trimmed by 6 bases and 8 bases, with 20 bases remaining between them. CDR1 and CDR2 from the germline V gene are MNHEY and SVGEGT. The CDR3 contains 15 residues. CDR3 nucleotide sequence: TGTGCCAGCAGCAGGACAGGGACGGGGGGGGATGAGCAGTTCTTC. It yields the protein CASSRTGTGGDEQFF.

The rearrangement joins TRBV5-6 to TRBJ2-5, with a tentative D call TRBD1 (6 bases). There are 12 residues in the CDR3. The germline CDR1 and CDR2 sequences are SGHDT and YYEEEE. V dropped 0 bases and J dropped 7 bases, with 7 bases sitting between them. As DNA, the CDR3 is TGTGCCAGCAGCTTGGGCAGGGGGACCCAGTACTTC. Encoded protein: CASSLGRGTQYF.

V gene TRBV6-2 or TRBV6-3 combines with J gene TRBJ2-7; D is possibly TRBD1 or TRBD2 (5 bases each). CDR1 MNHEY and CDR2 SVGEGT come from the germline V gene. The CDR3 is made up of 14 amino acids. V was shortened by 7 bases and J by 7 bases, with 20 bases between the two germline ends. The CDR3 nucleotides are TGTGCCAGCACCCCCCGGACGGGGCCGGGGGAGCAGTACGTC. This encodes CASTPRTGPGEQYV.